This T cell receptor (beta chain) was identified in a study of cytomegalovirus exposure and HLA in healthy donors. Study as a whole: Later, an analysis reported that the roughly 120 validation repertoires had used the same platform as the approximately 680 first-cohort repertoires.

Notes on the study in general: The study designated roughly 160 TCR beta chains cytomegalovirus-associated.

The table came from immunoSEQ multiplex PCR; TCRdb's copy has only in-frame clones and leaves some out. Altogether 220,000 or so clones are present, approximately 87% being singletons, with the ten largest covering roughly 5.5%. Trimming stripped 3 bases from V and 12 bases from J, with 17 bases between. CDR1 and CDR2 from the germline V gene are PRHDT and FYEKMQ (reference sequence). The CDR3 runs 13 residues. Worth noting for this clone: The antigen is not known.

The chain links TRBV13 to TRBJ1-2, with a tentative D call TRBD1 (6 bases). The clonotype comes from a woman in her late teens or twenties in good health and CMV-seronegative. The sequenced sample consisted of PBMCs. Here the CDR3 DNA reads TGTGCCAGCAGCTTGAACCCAGGGGAAACTGACACCTTC. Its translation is CASSLNPGETDTF.